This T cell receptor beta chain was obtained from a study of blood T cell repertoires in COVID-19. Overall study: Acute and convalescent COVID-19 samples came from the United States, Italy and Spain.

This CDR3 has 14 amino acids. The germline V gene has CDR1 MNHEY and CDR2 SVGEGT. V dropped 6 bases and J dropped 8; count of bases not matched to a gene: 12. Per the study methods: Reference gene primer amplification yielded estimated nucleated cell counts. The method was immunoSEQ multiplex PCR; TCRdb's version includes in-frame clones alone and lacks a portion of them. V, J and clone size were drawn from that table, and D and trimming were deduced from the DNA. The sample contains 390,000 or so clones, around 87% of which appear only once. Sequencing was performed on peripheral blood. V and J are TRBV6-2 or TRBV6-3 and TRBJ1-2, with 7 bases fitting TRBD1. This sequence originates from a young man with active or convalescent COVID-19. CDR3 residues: CASSRGTDSIGYTF. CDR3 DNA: TGTGCCAGCAGCCGAGGGACAGACTCAATAGGCTACACCTTC.